Below, 3 T cell receptor beta chains from the same sample are listed, as sequenced in a study of blood T cells in healthy people across ages (dated by TCRdb to the mid-2010s). The library was generated by 5' RACE. TCRdb records Illumina HiSeq 2500 as the sequencer. A second PCR of about 6 to 12 cycles was run with a J-beta primer mix and a sample-barcoded 5' primer. TCRdb cleaned the public reads at Q25 with fastp, built clones with MiXCR and kept in-frame beta chains. Records with the same CDR3 protein are collapsed into one entry carrying the most frequent genes and DNA. The sample includes 550,000 to 750,000 distinct CDR3 sequences, with around 20% observed a single time. 3% to 4% of the sample goes to the ten largest clones. Sequencing was performed on blood. These receptor sequences come from a man in his sixties or seventies in good health.

This clonotype turned up a few times. The CDR3 region is CASSPFSELAGGSYNEQFF. CDR3 coding DNA: TGTGCCAGCAGCCCCTTTTCGGAACTAGCGGGAGGCTCCTACAATGAGCAGTTCTTC. V and J are TRBV14 and TRBJ2-1; 12 positions match TRBD2. Germline values: CDR1 SGHDN, CDR2 FVKESK. The CDR3 contains 19 residues. Trimming removed 4 bases from V and 0 bases from J; junction bases left unmatched: 10.

This clonotype was observed many times. The genes are TRBV7-2 and TRBJ1-2; D unclear. CDR1 and CDR2 from the germline V gene are SGHTA and FQGNSA. This CDR3 comprises 12 residues. Between the trimmed V and J ends, which lost 5 bases and 7 bases, there was a span of 11 bases. The CDR3 spells CASSVGSGGYTF. In nucleotides, the CDR3 is TGTGCCAGCAGCGTGGGAAGTGGTGGCTACACCTTC.

This clonotype occurred a few times. The chain links TRBV6-6 to TRBJ2-1; perhaps TRBD2 as D (6 bases). Germline values: CDR1 MNHNY, CDR2 SVGAGI (reference sequence). CDR3 size: 14 residues. V was trimmed by 2 bases and J by 15 bases, leaving 20 bases between them. CDR3 sequence (DNA): TGTGCCAGCAGTTACAGTCCCGGGACGGTCGGGGGGTTCTTC. As protein: CASSYSPGTVGGFF.